This T cell receptor (beta chain) derives from a study of shared clonotypes between healthy human individuals (TCRdb year 2020). With respect to the entire study: Two women and a few men aged 18 to 49 years were included in the cohort. Blood TCR repertoires of about five healthy adults were deeply sequenced to estimate repertoire size and the extent of clonotype sharing between individuals. For each donor, CD4 naive and CD4 memory were each run on three plates, CD8 naive on two plates, and CD8 memory on one plate. Leukapheresis yielded between about 0.85 and 10 billion PBMCs per donor. To increase sequencing depth and limit assay-specific biases, TCR repertoire library preparation and sequencing were carried out by different laboratories using diverse techniques.

The donors were healthy, HIV-negative adults with no recently reported acute infections or vaccinations. Only Caucasian adults living in Nashville, Tennessee, USA were represented among the donors. Magnetic negative selection was used to enrich CD4+ T cells, after which naive cells were positively selected on CD45RA and the negative fraction became the memory subset. Blood was obtained by leukapheresis, after which PBMCs were separated by Ficoll-Histopaque density gradient centrifugation and cryopreserved in liquid nitrogen vapor phase. Analytical flow cytometry was used to check the purity and quantity of every magnetically sorted T cell population. Genomic DNA was isolated from every sorted fraction and measured by UV absorbance on a Nanodrop 2000c. Compared with germline, V lacks 5 bases and J lacks 2 bases; bases without a gene match: 7. Via the germline V gene, CDR1 is MNHEY and CDR2 SVGAGI. The CDR3, from cysteine to phenylalanine, totals 15 residues. Just CDR3 DNA is preserved here, 45 bases in frame from base 1.

Overall study results and their limits: Clonotypes shared by all four sorted-subset donors showed higher generation probabilities than non-shared clonotypes. Across a handful of donors, around 5% of naive CD4, roughly 3.4% of naive CD8, around 2.5% of memory CD4, and roughly 0.41% of memory CD8 clonotypes were shared. Only blood was sampled, and tissue TCR repertoires likely differ from those in blood. Estimated clonotype richness was generally larger for naive than for memory subsets. The small number of donors limited the genetic and exposure-history diversity represented. Even with the large sequencing depth, rarefaction of the sorted-subset datasets indicated that sequencing was incomplete. Based on pairwise subsampling, the degree of clonotype sharing among donors was expected to be affected by sequencing depth.

Regarding this clone: Which antigen it targets is not known. Per-nucleotide qualities are absent, and no much larger clonotype sits a single base away.

Using the deep immunoSEQ assay, TCR CDR3 regions were amplified from genomic DNA by multiplex PCR. Extracted genomic DNA from each cell subset was distributed evenly across all wells of several immunoSEQ 96-well plates, and each plate was treated as a replicate. For sorted subsets, each replicate PCR was loaded with 200 to 250 ng genomic DNA, equivalent to 25,000 to 35,000 T cell genomes. The purified libraries were quantified using a Qubit 3.0 fluorometer, sized with a Bioanalyzer 2100, and then quantified again using the KAPA Library Quantification kit. Each immunoSEQ 96-well plate was sequenced on its own single-read 150-cycle Illumina NextSeq 550 flow cell. The paper's processing steps were these. Because the immunoSEQ output held only junctional sequences and lacked quality scores, the filtering could not match the filtering applied to full-length reads. To assign V/J genes and CDR3, sequences were annotated against IMGT germline references using PyIR, a Python wrapper for IgBLAST v1.9. Reads were filtered out if the reads had weak V/J assignments (E-value above 1e-6), no CDR3, stop codons, out-of-frame junctions, or ambiguous translated residues. V3J clonotypes were defined by identical inferred V gene, J gene, and CDR3 amino acid sequence. Percentage overlap between repertoires was calculated by dividing the number of shared unique clonotypes by the size of the smaller repertoire. Richness of each repertoire was evaluated using RTK rarefaction, the Chao1 estimator, and Recon v2.1 estimates of unobserved clonotypes. Generation probabilities were computed with OLGA for all TCRbeta clonotypes obtained by the gDNA method from several donors. TCRdb provides this immuneACCESS table in a form limited to in-frame rearrangements. Some clones are lacking; in checked studies, under half of them reflect an unresolved V gene, and why the rest are absent is not known. V and J calls and clone size are as listed in that table; D and trimming were resolved from the DNA. The sample profile shows over a million clones; approximately 97% of them were found once. The ten largest make up approximately 1.1% of the sample.

The sequence came from a man aged 30-40 years in good health. Rearrangement joined TRBV6-5 to TRBJ2-7, and 9 junction bases match TRBD1. The sample comprised naive CD4+ T cells sorted from blood. This sample's cell subset or site label indicates: CD45RA+ positively selected. The CDR3 reads as follows: CASSGWGQGTYEQYF. Read as DNA, the sequence is TGTGCCAGCAGTGGGTGGGGACAGGGAACCTACGAGCAGTACTTC.